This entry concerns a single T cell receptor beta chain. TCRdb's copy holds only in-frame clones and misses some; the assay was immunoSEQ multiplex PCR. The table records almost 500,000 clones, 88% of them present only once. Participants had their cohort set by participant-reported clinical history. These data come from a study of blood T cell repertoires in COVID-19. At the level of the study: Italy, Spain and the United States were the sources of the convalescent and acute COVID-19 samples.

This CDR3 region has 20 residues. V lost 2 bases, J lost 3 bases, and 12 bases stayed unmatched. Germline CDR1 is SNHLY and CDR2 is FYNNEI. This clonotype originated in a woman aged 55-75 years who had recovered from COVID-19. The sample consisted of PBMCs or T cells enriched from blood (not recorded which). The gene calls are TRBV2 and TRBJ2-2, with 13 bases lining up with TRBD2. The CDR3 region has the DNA TGTGCCAGCAGTGAATCCCCCGGGACTAGCGGGGAATTGTACACCGGGGAGCTGTTTTTT. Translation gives CASSESPGTSGELYTGELFF.